Listed below are T cell receptor beta chains from one sample, sequenced in a study of follicular helper T cells after annual influenza vaccination. TCRdb's copy holds only in-frame clones and misses some; the assay was immunoSEQ multiplex PCR. Found here are about 1,300 clones, about 71% of them singletons; the top ten hold about 5.1%. Sequenced material: CXCR5+ CD38+ circulating T follicular helper cells from blood, taken 7 days after influenza vaccination. The receptors stem from an adult who received the influenza vaccine. CDR3s include the opening cysteine and the closing phenylalanine or tryptophan. The order of the fields is clone size, V gene, D gene, J gene, CDR3 DNA, CDR3 protein. The D gene is left open where the match is weak. A row's size may be missing; if present it is once, few, many or a size class.

few	TRBV30	-	TRBJ1-4	TGTGCCTGGAGTCGGCTGGTTAATGAAAAACTGTTTTTT	CAWSRLVNEKLFF
-	TRBV4-2	TRBD1	TRBJ2-5	TGTGCCAGCAGCCACGGGGACAGGGGGCGAGAGACCCAGTACTTC	CASSHGDRGRETQYF
-	TRBV11-2	TRBD1	TRBJ2-6	TGTGCCAGCAGCAACTCCCGGACAGGGATCACCTCTGGGGCCAACGTCCTGACTTTC	CASSNSRTGITSGANVLTF
-	TRBV19	TRBD1	TRBJ2-7	TGTGCCAGTAGTCTTTCGGGACAGGGGCCCGAGCAGTACTTC	CASSLSGQGPEQYF
few	TRBV5-1	-	TRBJ2-7	TGCGCCAGCAGCCCAGGAGGGGGAAACTACGAGCAGTACTTC	CASSPGGGNYEQYF
-	TRBV30	-	TRBJ2-1	TGTGCCTGGAGTGGGGATCTATACTACAATGAGCAGTTCTTC	CAWSGDLYYNEQFF
few	TRBV4-2	-	TRBJ1-4	TGTGCCAGCAGCCGGGCGAGTGCAGTTACAACTAATGAAAAACTGTTTTTT	CASSRASAVTTNEKLFF
-	TRBV5-4	-	TRBJ2-5	TGTGCCAGCAGCCTCGGAGGAGGAGGGGAGACCCAGTACTTC	CASSLGGGGETQYF
once	TRBV6-1	-	TRBJ1-2	TGTGCCAGCAGGCAGGACGGGAAGGCCCACGGCTACACCTTC	CASRQDGKAHGYTF
-	TRBV2	TRBD2	TRBJ2-3	TGTGCCAGCAGTGAAGCTAGCGGGGGGCCCAACGCGCAGTATTTT	CASSEASGGPNAQYF
few	TRBV4-3	-	TRBJ1-2	TGCGCCAGCAGCCAAGAACCAGGAGCTTATGGCTACACCTTC	CASSQEPGAYGYTF
-	TRBV28	TRBD2	TRBJ2-1	TGTGCCAGCAGCACCCCAGCGGGGGGCTATGAGCAGTTCTTC	CASSTPAGGYEQFF
-	TRBV6-8	-	TRBJ2-3	TGTGCCAGCTCCTACTCCGGGCTAGATACGCAGTATTTT	CASSYSGLDTQYF
-	TRBV10-1	-	TRBJ2-7	TGCGCCAGCAGTGGGGTTCAAACAACCTACGAGCAGTACTTC	CASSGVQTTYEQYF
-	TRBV2	-	TRBJ1-6	TGTGCCAGCAGGGGACCTAGGGATAATTCACCCCTCCACTTT	CASRGPRDNSPLHF
-	TRBV30	-	TRBJ2-2	TGTGCCTGGAGTGACCTGGGAAGGGGGGAGCTGTTTTTT	CAWSDLGRGELFF
large	TRBV6-1	-	TRBJ2-2	TGTGCCAGCAGGCCCGGGACTGCGAACACCGGGGAGCTGTTTTTT	CASRPGTANTGELFF
-	TRBV28	-	TRBJ2-5	TGTGCCAGCAGTTTTGGGGGAGCGGAGACCCAGTACTTC	CASSFGGAETQYF
-	TRBV7-7	-	TRBJ2-1	TGTGCCAGCAGCTTAGCGGCAGACAATGAGCAGTTCTTC	CASSLAADNEQFF
-	TRBV7-2	-	TRBJ2-1	TGTGCCAGCAGCGCGCCCTTACTCGATGAGCAGTTCTTC	CASSAPLLDEQFF
-	TRBV7-9	TRBD1	TRBJ1-2	TGTGCCAGCAGCTTAGATACAGGGGACTATGGCTACACCTTC	CASSLDTGDYGYTF
few	TRBV4-3	-	TRBJ1-4	TGCGCCAGCAGCCAAGACTGGGCAGCTAATGAAAAACTGTTTTTT	CASSQDWAANEKLFF
-	TRBV2	TRBD1	TRBJ2-7	TGTGCCAGCAGCTTACAGGGGAAATCGGTCGAGCAGTACTTC	CASSLQGKSVEQYF
-	TRBV7-8	-	TRBJ1-3	TGTGCCAGCAGCTTAGCAACGGACTCTGGAAACACCATATATTTT	CASSLATDSGNTIYF
-	TRBV6-5	-	TRBJ1-2	TGTGCCAGCAGGGAAAGGACACAAGCTAACTATGGCTACACCTTC	CASRERTQANYGYTF
-	TRBV28	-	TRBJ2-3	TGTGCCAGCAGCTCTTTAATCGGGGATACGCAGTATTTT	CASSSLIGDTQYF
-	TRBV4-3	-	TRBJ1-2	TGCGCCAGCAGCCAAGAGGAGGGGAACTATGGCTACACCTTC	CASSQEEGNYGYTF